This TCR beta chain is drawn from a study of CD8 T cells in ankylosing spondylitis. Study-wide results and caveats: A TCR beta motif of eight or nine highly homologous variants seemed to mark ankylosing spondylitis blood. It was reported that disease-linked clones were significantly enriched in matched ankylosing spondylitis synovial fluid.

A single record per CDR3 protein comes from TCRdb applying MiXCR to the 5' RACE reads. The data hold 350,000 to 450,000 distinct CDR3 sequences, with about 25% observed a single time. This clonotype was counted a few times. Antigen specificity is unknown. The CDR3 extends over 13 amino acids. V was clipped by 5 bases and J by 8 bases, with 15 bases between them. CDR1 and CDR2 from the germline V gene are MNHEY and SMNVEV (reference sequence). The genes are TRBV27 and TRBJ1-2, with D unclear. This TCR derives from a male donor with ankylosing spondylitis. The specimen sequenced was blood, either unsorted or a sorted T cell fraction (not recorded which). The CDR3 here is CASSPGYRRGYTF. The CDR3 DNA sequence: TGTGCCAGCAGTCCGGGCTACAGACGGGGCTACACCTTC.